The 14 T cell receptor beta chains in this list originate from one sample, sequenced in a study of cytomegalovirus exposure and HLA in healthy donors. The PCR used 60 Vbeta and 13 Jbeta primers. The assay was immunoSEQ multiplex PCR, and TCRdb's table has in-frame clones only and misses some. The sample holds over 100,000 clones; 77% are singletons and the top ten take around 4%. The material sequenced was PBMCs. The receptors were sampled from a male donor in good health and CMV-seropositive.

V is TRBV7-8 and J is TRBJ1-1, with 9 bases identical to TRBD1. Germline assignment: CDR1 SGHVS and CDR2 FQNEAQ. There are 14 residues in the CDR3. V trimming: 4 bases; J trimming: 5 bases; junction bases outside the gene matches: 5. CDR3: CASSSTGGATEAFF. CDR3 DNA: TGTGCCAGCAGCTCCACAGGGGGCGCTACTGAAGCTTTCTTT.

This clone has a single count. The chain couples TRBV7-9 to TRBJ2-1; 10 bases fit TRBD2. The CDR3 spans 16 residues. Germline-derived CDR1 and CDR2 are SEHNR and FQNEAQ (reference sequence). Trimming cost V 1 base and J 10 bases; bases outside gene matches: 10. The CDR3 is CASSLGLERGGFEQFF. CDR3 bases: TGTGCCAGCAGCTTAGGTCTGGAGCGGGGGGGCTTCGAGCAGTTCTTC.

The V gene is TRBV19, the J gene TRBJ2-7, with TRBD1 matching over 10 bases. The CDR3 covers 16 residues. The germline CDR1 and CDR2 sequences are LNHDA and SQIVND (reference sequence). V lost 2 bases and J lost 6; bases outside the gene matches: 10. Written as DNA, the CDR3 is TGTGCCAGTAGTATACGGCCGGGACAGGGGATGGCCGAGCAGTACTTC. Protein sequence: CASSIRPGQGMAEQYF.

The rearrangement uses TRBV5-4 and TRBJ2-3, with D perhaps TRBD2 (6 bases). V was pared by 3 bases and J by 2 bases, with 13 bases between. Germline CDR1 reads SGHNT; CDR2 reads YYREEE (reference sequence). The CDR3 consists of 15 residues. CDR3 sequence: CASSWERGNTDTQYF. In DNA form, the CDR3 reads TGTGCCAGCAGCTGGGAACGGGGGAACACAGATACGCAGTATTTT.

This chain uses TRBV5-6 with TRBJ2-5; D might be TRBD1 (5 bases). The CDR3 length is 14 residues. Trimming left V 4 bases short and J 0 bases short, with 10 bases between. Germline values: CDR1 SGHDT, CDR2 YYEEEE. The CDR3 DNA reads as TGTGCCAGCAGCAGGGGTCCGTACCAAGAGACCCAGTACTTC. Translated, it gives CASSRGPYQETQYF.

The chain joins TRBV18 to TRBJ2-2, with 7 bases matching TRBD1. V lost 6 bases to trimming and J lost 4 bases; unmatched junction nucleotides: 11. Per germline, CDR1 KGHSH and CDR2 LQKENI. The CDR3 runs to 16 residues. CDR3 nucleotide sequence: TGTGCCAGCTCCTTACCGGGACAGAGAAGCACCGGGGAGCTGTTTTTT. Its protein product is CASSLPGQRSTGELFF.

V is TRBV6-1 and J is TRBJ1-6; 7 positions match TRBD1. With 7 bases clipped from V and 8 bases from J, the junction kept 5 bases outside the gene matches. CDR3 length: 13 residues. Germline values: CDR1 MNHNS, CDR2 SASEGT. The CDR3 DNA sequence: TGTGCCAGCATGAGGGGGCTGGATTCACCCCTCCACTTT. It encodes CASMRGLDSPLHF.

CDR3 loop: CASSQEPSGSYNEQFF. CDR3 coding DNA: TGTGCCAGCAGCCAAGAGCCTAGCGGGTCCTACAATGAGCAGTTCTTC. The chain recombines TRBV4-2 with TRBJ2-1, with 8 bases identical to TRBD2. Unmatched junction bases numbered 2, after V lost 0 bases and J lost 1 base. Germline CDR1 reads LGHNA; CDR2 reads YNFKEQ. CDR3 length equals 16 residues.

The CDR3 DNA follows: TGTGCCAGCAGCGTAGGTGGAGCGGGCAGATCTAACTATGGCTACACCTTC. Its protein product is CASSVGGAGRSNYGYTF. V and J are TRBV9 and TRBJ1-2, with D hard to call. The germline V gene encodes CDR1 SGDLS and CDR2 YYNGEE. The CDR3 totals 17 residues. The V and J ends lost 0 bases and 0 bases respectively, with 15 bases between them.

This clone was seen once. The V and J genes are TRBV5-4 and TRBJ2-7; perhaps TRBD2 as D (5 bases). This CDR3 has 12 amino acids. Trimming removed 0 bases from V and 4 bases from J, with 5 bases in between. Germline CDR1 and CDR2: SGHNT and YYREEE (reference sequence). Here the CDR3 DNA reads TGTGCCAGCAGCTTGGGAGGGTACGAGCAGTACTTC. As protein: CASSLGGYEQYF.

V usage is TRBV27 and J usage is TRBJ1-4; D remains unclear. Trimming shortened V by 2 bases and J by 9 bases, and 16 bases separated the two germline ends. CDR1 and CDR2 (germline): MNHEY, SMNVEV (reference sequence). The CDR3 is 15 residues long. DNA for the CDR3: TGTGCCAGCAGTTTAGGAGCACCCGCGGGGAAAAAACTGTTTTTT. Encoded protein: CASSLGAPAGKKLFF.

V usage is TRBV7-9 and J usage is TRBJ2-2, with a weak D call TRBD1 (6 bases). CDR3 size: 14 residues. V lost 1 base and J lost 5, with 8 bases in between. Germline CDR1 is SEHNR and CDR2 is FQNEAQ (reference sequence). The CDR3 bases are TGTGCCAGCAGCTTAGGGACAGAAACCGGGGAGCTGTTTTTT. As protein: CASSLGTETGELFF.

V usage is TRBV28 and J usage is TRBJ2-1; 12 bases agree with TRBD2. Trimming took 5 bases from V and 8 from J; bases not matched to a gene: 4. There are 14 residues in the CDR3. CDR1 MDHEN and CDR2 SYDVKM come from the germline V gene. CDR3 in DNA: TGTGCCAGCAGTACGGGACTAGCGGGCGATGAGCAGTTCTTC. This codes for CASSTGLAGDEQFF.

The V call is TRBV2, the J call TRBJ2-1, with 8 bases aligning to TRBD2. V lost 6 bases to trimming and J lost 4 bases; unmatched junction nucleotides: 8. CDR1 is SNHLY and CDR2 is FYNNEI in the germline V gene. The CDR3 has 15 residues. The CDR3 region is CASSLSGSSYNEQFF. The CDR3 DNA is TGTGCCAGCAGCCTGAGCGGGAGCTCGTACAATGAGCAGTTCTTC.